The clone carrying this TCR beta chain was counted once. TCRdb keeps only in-frame clones here, not all; method: immunoSEQ multiplex PCR. Among under 80,000 clones, approximately 92% were seen once, and the ten largest hold about 2.2%. This entry belongs to a study of T cell changes during pregnancy in multiple sclerosis. This CDR3 is built from 14 residues. The germline V and J ends were trimmed by 0 bases and 0 bases, with 6 bases remaining between them. The V gene's germline CDR1 is MNHNY and CDR2 SVGAGI (reference sequence). The rearrangement joins TRBV6-6 to TRBJ2-7, with unresolved D. This clonotype originated in a female donor with multiple sclerosis, enrolled in a pregnancy study. Sample: peripheral blood, taken before pregnancy. The CDR3 here is CASSYSSSSYEQYF. CDR3 nucleotide sequence: TGTGCCAGCAGTTACTCGAGTAGCTCCTACGAGCAGTACTTC.